This TCR beta chain was observed in a study of T-cell memory formation after mild COVID-19. Study-level information: For the most part, TCR clusters were specific to one donor.

Germline CDR1 and CDR2: MNHEY and SVGAGI. The CDR3 length is 18 residues. Trimming left V 0 bases short and J 1 base short, with 18 bases between. TCRdb analysed the 5' RACE reads with MiXCR anew, one entry per CDR3 protein. The sample lists more than 85,000 distinct CDR3 sequences; 11% were seen once. In this sample, this clonotype turned up a few times. What it recognizes is unknown. Study results and limitations: Some SARS-CoV-2-responding clones were already detected in memory before infection. Contracting CD8+ clones were enriched in EMRA, CD4+ mainly in CM and EM.

The receptor's source is a man between 18 and 29 years old who had mild COVID-19 (a few samples of this study predate the infection). Cell type and time point are not known. The J gene is TRBJ1-1, the V gene TRBV6-5, with D uncertain. The specimen sequenced was PBMCs or a T cell subset sorted from them (not recorded which). For the CDR3, the DNA is TGTGCCAGCAGTTACTCTGTACTGCGGTACACAGAGAACACTGAAGCTTTCTTT. Its protein product is CASSYSVLRYTENTEAFF.